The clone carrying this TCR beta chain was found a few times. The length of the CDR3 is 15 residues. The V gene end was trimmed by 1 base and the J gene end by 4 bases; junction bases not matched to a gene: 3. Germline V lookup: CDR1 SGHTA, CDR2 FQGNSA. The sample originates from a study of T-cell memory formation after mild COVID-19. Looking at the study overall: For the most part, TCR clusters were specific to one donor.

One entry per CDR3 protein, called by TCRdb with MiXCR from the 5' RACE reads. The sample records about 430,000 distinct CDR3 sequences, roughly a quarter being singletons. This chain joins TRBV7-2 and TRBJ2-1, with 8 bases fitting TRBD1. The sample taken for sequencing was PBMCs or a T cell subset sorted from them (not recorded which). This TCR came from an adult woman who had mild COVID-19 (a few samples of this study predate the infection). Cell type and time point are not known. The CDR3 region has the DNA TGTGCCAGCAGCTTAGGGGACAGGCTTTACAATGAGCAGTTCTTC. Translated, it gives CASSLGDRLYNEQFF.